These 13 T cell receptor beta chains were all obtained from the same sample, sequenced in a study of blood T cells in healthy people across ages. A second PCR, run for about 7 to 11 cycles, used a sample-barcoded 5' primer plus a J-beta primer mix. TCRdb re-analysed the 5' RACE reads in MiXCR, keeping a single row per CDR3 protein. The sample lists around 1,600,000 distinct CDR3 sequences; 42% were seen once. Sequenced: blood. These receptors were taken from a woman between 18 and 29 years old in good health.

This clonotype was seen a few times. The CDR3 DNA is TGCAGTGCTGATGGCGGATCCTACAATGAGCAGTTCTTC. Translation: CSADGGSYNEQFF. The chain couples TRBV20-1 to TRBJ2-1; D is unclear. The CDR3 extends over 13 amino acids. Germline V CDR1 and CDR2: DFQATT, SNEGSKA (reference sequence). Trimming pared 5 bases from V and 1 base from J, leaving 9 bases between.

This clonotype showed up just a few times. The rearrangement uses TRBV4-3 and TRBJ1-2; TRBD1 is a possible D gene (5 bases). V was cut by 3 bases and J by 8 bases, with 16 bases left in between. The germline V gene encodes CDR1 LGHNA and CDR2 YSLEER. This CDR3 region has 14 residues. DNA for the CDR3: TGCGCCAGCAGCCATTCCCAGGGCTCAGGGGGCTACACCTTC. Its translation is CASSHSQGSGGYTF.

This chain joins TRBV11-2 and TRBJ2-1, with 7 nucleotides matching TRBD2. Germline trimming cut 4 bases from V and 0 bases from J; bases unmatched to any gene: 3. The V gene's germline CDR1 is SGHAT and CDR2 FQNNGV. This CDR3 has 15 residues. For the CDR3, the DNA is TGTGCCAGCAGCTCAGGACTAGGCTCCTACAATGAGCAGTTCTTC. Translated, it gives CASSSGLGSYNEQFF.

This clonotype has more than one count but fewer than ten. This rearrangement joins TRBV29-1 to TRBJ2-7; a possible D gene is TRBD1 (6 bases). The CDR3 covers 13 residues. V lost 5 bases to trimming and J lost 0 bases, with 11 bases between them. Germline loops: CDR1 SQVTM, CDR2 ANQGSEA. The CDR3 protein is CSVPAGDSYEQYF. In DNA form, the CDR3 reads TGCAGCGTTCCTGCAGGGGACTCCTACGAGCAGTACTTC.

The chain recombines TRBV20-1 with TRBJ1-6; D might be TRBD1 (6 bases). The CDR3 has 15 residues. V was shortened by 3 bases and J by 0 bases, with 9 bases between the two germline ends. Germline V gene data show CDR1 as DFQATT and CDR2 as SNEGSKA (reference sequence). Here the CDR3 reads CSARTGTSYNSPLHF. In nucleotides, the CDR3 is TGCAGTGCTAGGACAGGAACCTCCTATAATTCACCCCTCCACTTT.

A few counts support this clonotype. CDR3 bases: TGTGCCAGCAGTAGGACAAGGACCTACGAGCAGTACTTC. Amino acid sequence: CASSRTRTYEQYF. The chain joins TRBV6-5 to TRBJ2-7, with a possible D match to TRBD1 (5 bases). In germline, CDR1 is MNHEY, CDR2 SVGAGI. This CDR3 region has 13 residues. V dropped 5 bases and J dropped 2 bases, with 10 bases sitting between them.

The chain uses TRBV3-1 and TRBJ1-6; 8 bases map to TRBD1. The CDR3 runs 14 residues. Germline V gives CDR1 LGHDT, CDR2 YNNKEL (reference sequence). V was pared by 3 bases and J by 8 bases, with 3 bases of the junction left unmatched. As DNA, the CDR3 is TGTGCCAGCAGCCAGGGACAGGTCTATTCACCCCTCCACTTT. Protein: CASSQGQVYSPLHF.

This clonotype was seen a few times. The chain links TRBV6-1 to TRBJ2-7; 9 nucleotides line up with TRBD1. Germline lookup yields CDR1 MNHNS and CDR2 SASEGT. Unmatched junction bases numbered 6, after V lost 7 bases and J lost 2 bases. The CDR3 is 14 residues long. The CDR3 sequence: CASTYRDRAYEQYF. The CDR3 DNA reads TGTGCCAGCACTTACCGGGACAGGGCCTACGAGCAGTACTTC.

The V and J genes are TRBV4-1 and TRBJ2-1; perhaps TRBD2 as D (5 bases). This CDR3 has 15 residues. Germline V CDR1 and CDR2: MGHRA, YSYEKL. The V end lost 3 bases, the J end lost 5 bases, and 14 bases lay between the germline ends. For the CDR3, the DNA is TGCGCCAGCAGCCAGCCCCGGGAAAGTAACAATGAGCAGTTCTTC. Residues: CASSQPRESNNEQFF.

The J gene is TRBJ1-1, the V gene TRBV30; D might be TRBD1 (6 bases). The CDR3 is made up of 15 amino acids. CDR1 GTSNPN and CDR2 SVGIG come from the germline V gene (reference sequence). V gave up 2 bases and J gave up 5 bases, with 18 bases separating them. CDR3 loop: CAWSRLTGSGTEAFF. CDR3 nucleotide sequence: TGTGCCTGGAGTAGACTAACAGGGTCGGGAACTGAAGCTTTCTTT.

The rearrangement uses TRBV20-1 and TRBJ2-7; D not certain. The CDR3 loop spans 14 amino acids. Germline-derived CDR1 and CDR2 are DFQATT and SNEGSKA (reference sequence). The V gene lost 5 bases and the J gene lost 5 bases, with 19 bases spanning the gap. The CDR3 reads CSASGVQHGDEQYF. The CDR3 DNA reads TGCAGTGCTTCCGGTGTTCAGCATGGCGACGAGCAGTACTTC.

This clonotype was counted only a few times. The V and J genes are TRBV7-2 and TRBJ2-5; D is perhaps TRBD1 or TRBD2 (5 bases each). This CDR3 contains 15 residues. V lost 6 bases to trimming and J lost 2 bases, with 16 bases between them. Germline CDR1 reads SGHTA; CDR2 reads FQGNSA. The DNA of the CDR3 is TGTGCCAGCAGAACCGGGACGACAAATCAAGAGACCCAGTACTTC. This sequence encodes CASRTGTTNQETQYF. Full variable domain (missing parts from reference TRBV7-2 and TRBJ2-5): GAGVSQSPSNKVTEKGKDVELRCDPISGHTALYWYRQSLGQGLEFLIYFQGNSAPDKSGLPSDRFSAERTGGSVSTLTIQRTQQEDSAVYLCASRTGTTNQETQYFGPGTRLLVL.

This chain connects TRBV27 to TRBJ1-5; weak D call: TRBD1 (6 bases). CDR3 length: 15 amino acids. With 2 bases removed from V and 7 bases from J, the gap between germline ends came to 15 bases. Looked up from germline, CDR1 is MNHEY and CDR2 is SMNVEV (reference sequence). The CDR3 protein is CASSLLGGGLQPQHF. In DNA form, the CDR3 reads TGTGCCAGCAGTTTACTGGGAGGGGGTCTCCAGCCCCAGCATTTT.